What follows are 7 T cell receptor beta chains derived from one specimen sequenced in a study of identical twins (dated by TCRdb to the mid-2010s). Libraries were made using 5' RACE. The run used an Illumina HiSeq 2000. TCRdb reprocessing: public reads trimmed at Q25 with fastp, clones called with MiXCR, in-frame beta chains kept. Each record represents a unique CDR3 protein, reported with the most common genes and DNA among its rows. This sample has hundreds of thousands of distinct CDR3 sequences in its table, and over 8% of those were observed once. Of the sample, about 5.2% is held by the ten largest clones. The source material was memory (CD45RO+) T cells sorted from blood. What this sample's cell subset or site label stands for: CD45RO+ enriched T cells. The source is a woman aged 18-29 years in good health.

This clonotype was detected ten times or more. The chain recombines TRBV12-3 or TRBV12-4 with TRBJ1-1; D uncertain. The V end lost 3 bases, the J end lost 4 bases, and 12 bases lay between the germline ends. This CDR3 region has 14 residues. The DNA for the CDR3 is TGTGCCAGCAGTTTGGCCAGTGGTGGCACTGAAGCTTTCTTT. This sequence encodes CASSLASGGTEAFF.

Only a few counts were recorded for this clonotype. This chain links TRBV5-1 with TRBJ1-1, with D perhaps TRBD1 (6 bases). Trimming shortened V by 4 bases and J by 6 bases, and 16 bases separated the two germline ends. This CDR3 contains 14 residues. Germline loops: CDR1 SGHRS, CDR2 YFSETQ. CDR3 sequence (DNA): TGCGCCAGCAGCCGTGGCGGGGGGGGGCCTGAAGCTTTCTTT. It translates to CASSRGGGGPEAFF.

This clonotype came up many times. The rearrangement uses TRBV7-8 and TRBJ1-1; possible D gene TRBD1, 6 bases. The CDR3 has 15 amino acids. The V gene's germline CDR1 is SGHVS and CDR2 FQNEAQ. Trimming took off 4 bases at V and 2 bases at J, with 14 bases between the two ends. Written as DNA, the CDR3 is TGTGCCAGCAGCTCAGCGCAACAGGGCAACACTGAAGCTTTCTTT. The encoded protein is CASSSAQQGNTEAFF.

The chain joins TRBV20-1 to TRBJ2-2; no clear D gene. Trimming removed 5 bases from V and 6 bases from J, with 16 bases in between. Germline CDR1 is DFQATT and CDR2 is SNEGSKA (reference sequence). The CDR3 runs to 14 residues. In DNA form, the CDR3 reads TGCAGTGCTGGCTCCGGGTTCCTTCCCGGGGAGCTGTTTTTT. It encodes CSAGSGFLPGELFF.

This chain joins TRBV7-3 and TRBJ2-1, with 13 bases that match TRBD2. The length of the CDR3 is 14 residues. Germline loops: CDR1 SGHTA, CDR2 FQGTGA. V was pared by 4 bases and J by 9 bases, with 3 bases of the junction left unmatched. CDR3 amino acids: CASSSGLAGSEQFF. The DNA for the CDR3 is TGTGCCAGCAGCTCGGGACTAGCGGGGAGTGAGCAGTTCTTC.

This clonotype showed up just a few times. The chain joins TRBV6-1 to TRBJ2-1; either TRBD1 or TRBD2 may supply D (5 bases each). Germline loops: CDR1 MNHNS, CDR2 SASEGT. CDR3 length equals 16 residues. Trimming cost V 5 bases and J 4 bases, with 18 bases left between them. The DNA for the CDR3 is TGTGCCAGCAGTCATTCCGGGACCCTAATATACAATGAGCAGTTCTTC. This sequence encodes CASSHSGTLIYNEQFF.

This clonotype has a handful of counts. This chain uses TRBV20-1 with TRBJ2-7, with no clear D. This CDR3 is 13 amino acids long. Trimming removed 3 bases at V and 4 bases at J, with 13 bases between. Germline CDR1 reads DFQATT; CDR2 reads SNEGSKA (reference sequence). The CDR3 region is CSASSNWRYEQYF. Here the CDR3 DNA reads TGCAGTGCTAGTAGTAACTGGCGTTACGAGCAGTACTTC.